This record concerns one T cell receptor beta chain sequence. Its antigen remains undetermined. The sample holds no much larger clone one base away, and base qualities are not on file. CDR1 SEHNR and CDR2 FQNEAQ were looked up in the germline V gene (reference sequence). The germline V and J ends show losses of 1 base and 2 bases respectively, and no gene match explains 8 bases of the junction. From its cysteine to its phenylalanine, the CDR3 spans 16 amino acids. The read is trimmed to its CDR3 DNA, 48 bases read in frame from base 1. Library preparation was by 5' RACE. TCRdb names NextSeq 500 as the instrument used. The TCR library protocol attached a unique molecular identifier to each TCR cDNA molecule to allow correction of PCR and sequencing errors. On the authors' methods: TCR identification, UMI-based error correction and CDR3 extraction were performed with Decombinator tools. TCRs above a frequency of 2 per 1,000, corresponding to the top 1% of the tumor frequency distribution, were defined as expanded. Expanded tumor TCRs were classed as regional if statistically deemed absent (corrected P<0.05) from at least one tumor region, otherwise ubiquitous. Renyi diversity was calculated using the R vegan package after each repertoire was subsampled 100 times to 5,000 TCRs. CDR3 similarity networks were built from amino acid triplet string-kernel similarity, with CDR3s being connected when pairwise similarity was above 0.82. Using fastp at Q25 and MiXCR, TCRdb reprocessed the public reads and kept productive beta chains. Identical CDR3 proteins give one entry, which carries the most common genes and DNA. TCRdb's processing, not the study's, gives the V and J calls here. Counted in this sample were about 30,000 distinct CDR3 sequences; around 6.5% of them appeared once. The ten largest make up approximately 25% of the sample.

The data stem from a study of spatial heterogeneity in lung cancer (dated by TCRdb to between 2019 and 2020). For the wider study: Beta-chain transcripts were consistently detected in greater numbers than alpha-chain transcripts, which likely reflected higher beta-chain transcript abundance. TCR transcript counts in tumor regions correlated strongly with a T cell transcriptional module score from matched bulk RNA-seq. In the raw uncorrected reads, each unique combination of TCR and UMI appeared more than ten times on average. TCR alpha and beta repertoires were quantitatively compared across multiple tumor regions, matched nontumor lung and blood in non-small cell lung cancer. TCR repertoire features were related to nonsynonymous mutation counts determined by whole-exome sequencing of tumor tissue. At surgery, 220 tumor regions, around 68 matched nontumor lung samples and 45 to 60 PBMC samples were TCR-sequenced for both alpha and beta chains. Study-level results and caveats: Estimated TCR-seq coverage of tumor T cells was only roughly 7% for alpha chains and about 13% for beta chains. The tumor nonsynonymous mutation count correlated with the number of expanded intratumoral alpha and beta TCRs. Confirming at a functional level the hypothesis that regional TCRs recognize regional mutations was considered to require additional single-cell paired TCR alpha and beta sequencing. The count of ubiquitous expanded TCRs correlated with the count of ubiquitous nonsynonymous mutations, and the count of regional expanded TCRs correlated with the count of regional nonsynonymous mutations.

The time point label, as the study defines it: sample taken at primary tumor resection. The donors were more than 60 patients from the lung TRACERx cohort who had early-stage, untreated non-small cell lung cancer. Whole RNA extracted from tumor and nontumor lung tissue, or from cryopreserved PBMC samples, was used for TCR sequencing without cell sorting. Only patients for whom sufficient RNA was available from at least two tumor regions were selected for TCR sequencing. Tumor and adjacent nontumor lung specimens were reviewed by a lung pathologist before selection. The V and J genes are TRBV7-9 and TRBJ2-7; 7 nucleotides in the junction match TRBD1. The receptor comes from a male donor with early-stage non-small cell lung cancer. Sequencing used lung tumor tissue, obtained at surgery. The encoded CDR3 is CASSLGRTGETYEQYF. The sequenced DNA: TGTGCCAGCAGCTTAGGTAGGACAGGAGAAACCTACGAGCAGTACTTC.